What follows is one TCR beta chain and its context. The antigen remains undetermined. Germline and junction disagree at one end, which may indicate a read error. This sample is part of a study of blood T cells in healthy people across ages. Every donor provided approximately 9.2 milliliters of peripheral blood. The authors ran a second PCR of about 7 to 11 cycles using a sample-barcoded 5' primer and a J-beta primer mix. Researchers report that a template-switch adaptor with 12 random nucleotides tagged each cDNA molecule. TCRdb called the 5' RACE reads again in MiXCR, with one record for every CDR3 protein. The sample lists approximately 730,000 distinct CDR3 sequences; roughly 45% were seen once. General study results and limits: Strongly correlated with naive T cell percentage was TCR beta diversity.

Germline CDR1 is SGHTA and CDR2 is FQGNSA. CDR3 length equals 13 residues. Material: blood. This TCR derives from a woman aged 60-75 years in good health. The chain couples TRBV7-2 to TRBJ1-5; no clear D. CDR3 region: CASSGQSNQPRHF. CDR3 sequence (DNA): TGTGCCAGCAGCGGGCAGAGCAATCAGCCCCGGCATTTT.